There are a few counts of the clone carrying this T cell receptor beta chain. The antigen is not known. This may be a read error, as it is one base from a much larger clone. The CDR3 loop spans 17 amino acids. Looked up from germline, CDR1 is MNHNS and CDR2 is SASEGT. This specimen comes from a study of regulatory T cells in long-lasting Graves disease. Overall study context: Antithyroid drug use was under 3 months in newly diagnosed Graves' patients.

Time point meaning: newly diagnosed GD, antithyroid drugs for less than 3 months. From PBMCs, RNA was extracted and then used to make the TCR library. Broader study findings: The study found TRBV28, TRBJ1-2 and TRBJ2-5 favored in persistent disease. Accuracy may have been reduced by the small sample size.

Arm-PCR with iRepertoire HTBI primers amplified the CDR3 regions for these TCR beta libraries. TCRdb re-analysed the multiplex PCR reads in MiXCR, keeping a single row per CDR3 protein. The sample lists 240,000 or so distinct CDR3 sequences, 20% occurring once. The sample consisted of peripheral blood mononuclear cells (PBMCs), taken at new diagnosis, from a patient treated with antithyroid drugs. The chain joins TRBV6-1 to TRBJ2-2, with a tentative D call TRBD2 (5 bases). This TCR derives from a female donor with Graves disease. The CDR3 loop reads CASRNSPGIPNTGELLF. CDR3 DNA sequence: TGTGCCAGCAGGAACAGCCCCGGGATTCCTAACACCGGGGAGCTGCTTTTT.